The next 26 T cell receptor beta chains were all read from a single sample in a study of T cell responses to AZD1222 COVID-19 vaccine. The data were produced by immunoSEQ multiplex PCR, yet TCRdb's version contains in-frame clones alone and is incomplete. The sample carries roughly 150,000 clones, approximately 84% recorded once. The starting material was peripheral blood, obtained on day 0 of AZD1222 vaccination. These receptors originate from an adult in good health.

V is TRBV28 and J is TRBJ1-2, with D unclear. Trimming removed 6 bases from V and 4 bases from J, with 15 bases in between. CDR1 is MDHEN and CDR2 is SYDVKM in the germline V gene. The CDR3 is 14 residues long. In nucleotides, the CDR3 is TGTGCCAGCAGCCCCATCAGATCCGCCTATGGCTACACCTTC. Protein product: CASSPIRSAYGYTF.

The rearrangement uses TRBV7-9 and TRBJ2-1; D is unresolved. From germline, CDR1 is SEHNR and CDR2 FQNEAQ (reference sequence). The CDR3 extends over 13 amino acids. Between the trimmed V and J ends, which lost 2 bases and 5 bases, there was a span of 7 bases. CDR3 residues: CASSLSNNNEQFF. The CDR3, as DNA: TGTGCCAGCAGCTTAAGTAATAACAATGAGCAGTTCTTC.

V and J are TRBV28 and TRBJ2-7; weak D call: TRBD2 (6 bases). The CDR3 is made up of 15 amino acids. In germline, CDR1 is MDHEN, CDR2 SYDVKM. The ends were cut back, 3 bases at V and 3 bases at J, with 15 bases in the middle. The CDR3, as DNA: TGTGCCAGCAGTTTCGGGACTTACCACCTCTACGAGCAGTACTTC. This encodes CASSFGTYHLYEQYF.

This rearrangement joins TRBV7-3 to TRBJ1-1; D gene uncertain. The CDR3 totals 13 residues. V lost 5 bases, J lost 5 bases, and 12 bases lay in between. CDR1 and CDR2 (germline): SGHTA, FQGTGA. DNA for the CDR3: TGTGCCAGCAGCCCGAGCCTCCAGACTGAAGCTTTCTTT. It encodes CASSPSLQTEAFF.

The genes are TRBV5-1 and TRBJ2-5; maybe TRBD2 (5 bases). Germline CDR1 SGHRS, CDR2 YFSETQ. The CDR3 loop spans 15 amino acids. Deletions cut 5 bases from V and 4 bases from J, with 18 bases between. The DNA for the CDR3 is TGCGCCAGCAGGCCCCGAGGGAGCTCTGGAGAGACCCAGTACTTC. It is translated as CASRPRGSSGETQYF.

This clone appeared a single time. The chain uses TRBV15 and TRBJ2-2, with TRBD2 matching over 7 bases. Germline V gene data show CDR1 as LNHNV and CDR2 as YYDKDF (reference sequence). V lost 1 base and J lost 6; bases outside the gene matches: 11. The CDR3 runs 17 residues. CDR3 bases: TGTGCCACCAGCAGAGCCATCGGGACTATAGGCTCCGGGGAGCTGTTTTTT. This gives the protein CATSRAIGTIGSGELFF.

This rearrangement joins TRBV28 to TRBJ1-4; 8 positions agree with TRBD1. Unmatched junction bases numbered 7, after V lost 5 bases and J lost 11 bases. Germline V CDR1 and CDR2: MDHEN, SYDVKM. This CDR3 has 13 amino acids. The CDR3 is CASSLGQGGKLFF. The CDR3 DNA follows: TGTGCCAGCAGTCTTGGACAGGGTGGCAAACTGTTTTTT.

This clone turned up a few times. A junction end diverges from the germline sequence, so it may reflect a read error. The chain recombines TRBV5-1 with TRBJ1-6; a possible D gene is TRBD1 (6 bases). The CDR3 loop spans 15 amino acids. Per germline, CDR1 SGHRS and CDR2 YFSETQ. The chain's CDR3 is CASSLEGVWVSPLHF. CDR3 DNA: TGCGCCAGCAGTTTGGAGGGGGTTTGGGTTTCACCCCTCCACTTT.

The chain uses TRBV6-1 and TRBJ1-2; D remains unclear. V was clipped by 7 bases and J by 10 bases, with 13 bases between them. CDR1 is MNHNS, CDR2 SASEGT, per germline. CDR3 size: 11 residues. CDR3 in amino acids: CASTPNGDYTF. The CDR3, as DNA: TGTGCCAGCACCCCCAACGGGGACTACACCTTC.

This clone is labeled medium-sized. The chain joins TRBV27 to TRBJ1-3; weak D call: TRBD1 (6 bases). V lost 6 bases, J lost 2 bases, and 11 bases lay in between. The CDR3 totals 14 residues. Germline-derived CDR1 and CDR2 are MNHEY and SMNVEV (reference sequence). This CDR3 is CASRFQGTGNTIYF. The CDR3 DNA reads as TGTGCCAGCAGGTTTCAGGGGACTGGAAACACCATATATTTT.

The rearrangement links TRBV5-1 to TRBJ1-1; no clear D. The CDR3 sequence is 14 residues long. Germline CDR1 reads SGHRS; CDR2 reads YFSETQ. Between the trimmed V and J ends, which lost 2 bases and 1 base, there was a span of 9 bases. This chain's CDR3 is CASSFEGSNTEAFF. CDR3 sequence (DNA): TGCGCCAGCAGCTTCGAGGGCTCGAACACTGAAGCTTTCTTT.

CDR3 DNA: TGTGCCAGCCAAAGGGGCGGGTACAATGAGCAGTTCTTC. Protein sequence: CASQRGGYNEQFF. This chain links TRBV6-5 with TRBJ2-1; either TRBD1 or TRBD2 may supply D (5 bases each). This CDR3 contains 13 residues. CDR1 MNHEY and CDR2 SVGAGI come from the germline V gene. V lost 8 bases to trimming and J lost 4 bases, with 12 bases between them.

The genes are TRBV30 and TRBJ2-1; D gene ambiguous. The germline V gene has CDR1 GTSNPN and CDR2 SVGIG (reference sequence). The CDR3 is 12 amino acids. Deletions cut 0 bases from V and 4 bases from J, with 4 bases between. The CDR3 spells CAWSVWYNEQFF. The CDR3 nucleotides read TGTGCCTGGAGTGTATGGTACAATGAGCAGTTCTTC.

The chain couples TRBV5-1 to TRBJ2-7; 11 nucleotides agree with TRBD2. CDR1 is SGHRS and CDR2 is YFSETQ in the germline V gene. After removal of 2 bases from V and 5 bases from J, the junction contained 12 bases not matched to a gene. The CDR3 has 17 residues. This CDR3 reads CASSLPGVAGGRDEQYF. In DNA form, the CDR3 reads TGCGCCAGCAGCTTACCAGGGGTAGCGGGGGGGCGAGACGAGCAGTACTTC. Complete variable domain (other parts from reference TRBV5-1 and TRBJ2-7): KAGVTQTPRYLIKTRGQQVTLSCSPISGHRSVSWYQQTPGQGLQFLFEYFSETQRNKGNFPGRFSGRQFSNSRSEMNVSTLELGDSALYLCASSLPGVAGGRDEQYFGPGTRLTVT.

The chain combines TRBV2 with TRBJ2-7; maybe TRBD2 (5 bases). Germline-derived CDR1 and CDR2 are SNHLY and FYNNEI. The CDR3 contains 11 residues. V was clipped by 6 bases and J by 6 bases, with 9 bases between them. The DNA for the CDR3 is TGTGCCAGCAGGAGGGAAGGCGAGCAGTACTTC. It yields the protein CASRREGEQYF.

The chain carries TRBV5-1 and TRBJ1-5, with D possibly being TRBD1 (6 bases). Trimming removed 2 bases at V and 2 bases at J, with 11 bases between. This CDR3 contains 15 residues. Germline assignment: CDR1 SGHRS and CDR2 YFSETQ. The CDR3 DNA follows: TGCGCCAGCAGCTTCCGGGACATGGGCAATCAGCCCCAGCATTTT. This sequence encodes CASSFRDMGNQPQHF.

This chain connects TRBV28 to TRBJ2-1; weak D call: TRBD2 (5 bases). The CDR3 totals 13 residues. Germline assignment: CDR1 MDHEN and CDR2 SYDVKM. Trimming removed 6 bases at V and 6 bases at J, with 12 bases between. The CDR3 coding sequence is TGTGCCAGCAGCAACGGGCGGGCCAATGAGCAGTTCTTC. It is translated as CASSNGRANEQFF.

The chain is built from TRBV18 and TRBJ1-1, with unresolved D. Germline V gene lookup returns CDR1 KGHSH and CDR2 LQKENI. The CDR3 is made up of 13 amino acids. The V end lost 0 bases, the J end lost 1 base, and 3 bases lay between the germline ends. The CDR3 region is CASSPPTNTEAFF. DNA for the CDR3: TGTGCCAGCTCACCACCGACGAACACTGAAGCTTTCTTT.

The chain links TRBV28 to TRBJ2-5; D tentatively reads TRBD1 or TRBD2 (5 bases each). Trimming stripped 7 bases from V and 1 base from J, with 16 bases between. Germline lookup yields CDR1 MDHEN and CDR2 SYDVKM. The CDR3 totals 15 residues. This chain's CDR3 is CASTSLTGRQETQYF. The CDR3 nucleotides read TGTGCCAGCACTAGCCTCACAGGACGCCAAGAGACCCAGTACTTC.

In its sample, this clone was seen a few times. The genes are TRBV28 and TRBJ2-1; a weak D match, TRBD1 (8 bases). Germline assignment: CDR1 MDHEN and CDR2 SYDVKM. Trimming pared 6 bases from V and 0 bases from J, leaving 15 bases between. The CDR3 contains 16 residues. The CDR3 loop is CASSWTGTISYNEQFF. The CDR3 nucleotides are TGTGCCAGCAGCTGGACAGGGACTATCTCCTACAATGAGCAGTTCTTC.

The sample holds one count of this clone. The gene calls are TRBV28 and TRBJ1-2; possible D gene TRBD1, 5 bases. With 3 bases removed from V and 5 bases from J, the gap between germline ends came to 22 bases. Per germline, CDR1 MDHEN and CDR2 SYDVKM. The CDR3 has 17 amino acids. The CDR3 nucleotides read TGTGCCAGCAGTTTTCAAACCCCCCAGGGAAACTTATATGGCTACACCTTC. Translating gives CASSFQTPQGNLYGYTF.

The chain couples TRBV28 to TRBJ1-1, with no clear D. This CDR3 is built from 13 residues. V was trimmed by 2 bases and J by 3 bases, leaving 7 bases between them. Germline V gene lookup returns CDR1 MDHEN and CDR2 SYDVKM. The CDR3 region has the DNA TGTGCCAGCAGTTTAGAGGCTCACACTGAAGCTTTCTTT. Protein product: CASSLEAHTEAFF.

V and J are TRBV29-1 and TRBJ1-1, with 9 bases fitting TRBD1. V lost 6 bases and J lost 10; bases outside the gene matches: 9. Germline CDR1 SQVTM, CDR2 ANQGSEA. This CDR3 region has 12 residues. The CDR3 sequence is CSVARSGQGAFF. As DNA, the CDR3 is TGCAGCGTGGCCCGCTCGGGACAGGGAGCTTTCTTT.

The chain is built from TRBV18 and TRBJ2-2, with TRBD2 matching over 10 bases. Germline V gene lookup returns CDR1 KGHSH and CDR2 LQKENI. This CDR3 has 16 amino acids. J was trimmed by 8 bases and V by 4 bases; bases with no gene match: 10. CDR3 coding DNA: TGTGCCAGCTCACAGCCGGGACTAGCGCCTTGGGGGGAGCTGTTTTTT. Its translation: CASSQPGLAPWGELFF.

The gene calls are TRBV6-1 and TRBJ2-7; tentatively, D is TRBD1 (5 bases). Trimming took off 3 bases at V and 3 bases at J, with 18 bases between the two ends. The CDR3 sequence is 16 residues long. From germline, CDR1 is MNHNS and CDR2 SASEGT. CDR3 in DNA: TGTGCCAGCAGTGACGCGCGGACACCGCCACTCTACGAGCAGTACTTC. Translating gives CASSDARTPPLYEQYF.

V gene TRBV20-1 combines with J gene TRBJ1-5, with a tentative D call TRBD1 (6 bases). CDR3 length: 14 amino acids. Germline-derived CDR1 and CDR2 are DFQATT and SNEGSKA (reference sequence). The V end lost 3 bases, the J end lost 5 bases, and 14 bases lay between the germline ends. CDR3: CSASDGQIYQPQHF. CDR3 in DNA: TGCAGTGCTAGTGACGGACAGATTTATCAGCCCCAGCATTTT.